The T cell receptor (beta chain) described here comes from a study of CD8+ T cells in alopecia areata. CDR3 length equals 13 residues. Germline V gene sequence: CDR1 SGHTA, CDR2 FQGNSA. V was trimmed by 7 bases and J by 4 bases, leaving 14 bases between them. Treatment meaning: oral pan-JAK inhibitor, 5-10 mg twice daily. Study-level findings and limits: Throughout tofacitinib, many expanded lesional clones continued to persist in scalp and blood.

cDNA prepared by RNA extraction and subsequent reverse transcription served as the template for sequencing. Method: immunoSEQ multiplex PCR; TCRdb's copy keeps in-frame clones and lacks some. The sample lists 110,000 to 150,000 clones; 45% to 60% were seen once. About this clone itself: Its antigen is undetermined.

The rearrangement uses TRBV7-2 and TRBJ2-7; D is perhaps TRBD2 (5 bases). The material sequenced was CD8+ T cells sorted from blood, taken at week 4, from a patient treated with tofacitinib. The clonotype comes from a human donor with alopecia areata. The CDR3 is CASKPDYSYEQYF. The DNA for the CDR3 is TGTGCCAGCAAGCCCGACTACTCTTACGAGCAGTACTTC.